The 8 T cell receptor beta chains in this list originate from one sample, sequenced in a study of T cells in women clearing cervical HPV infection. Profiled with immunoSEQ multiplex PCR; TCRdb holds only in-frame clones, not every one. This sample's clone table lists 25,000 to 35,000 clones. The sequenced material came from blood buffy coat. The receptors shown here come from a woman between 18 and 70 years old with a cervical HPV16 infection that either progressed to CIN3+ or cleared (not recorded which).

Comment on this clone: The CDR3 is cut off 3 residues early in the read; its end comes from the germline J gene. Other DNA sequences in this specimen translate into the identical CDR3. V and J are TRBV18 and TRBJ2-1, with D unresolved. This CDR3 is 17 amino acids long. The V gene's germline CDR1 is KGHSH and CDR2 LQKENI. Trimming stripped 6 bases from V and 0 bases from J, with 18 bases between. The sequenced part of the CDR3 DNA is TGTGCCAGCTCCCCCCCGGTCGGCGGAAGCTCCTACAATGAG. Translating gives CASSPPVGGSSYNE. The complete CDR3 protein is CASSPPVGGSSYNEQFF. The full variable domain, rest sourced from reference TRBV18 and TRBJ2-1, is NAGVMQNPRHLVRRRGQEARLRCSPMKGHSHVYWYRQLPEEGLKFMVYLQKENIIDESGMPKERFSAEFPKEGPSILRIQQVVRGDSAAYFCASSPPVGGSSYNEQFFGPGTRLTVL.

Turning to this clone: Coverage ceases 3 residues before the CDR3 finishes, and the germline J gene fills in the end. This chain uses TRBV5-5 with TRBJ2-1; TRBD2 aligns across 12 bases. V shed 3 bases and J 4 bases; nucleotides not matched to a gene: 2. The CDR3 is 15 amino acids. Germline CDR1 and CDR2: SGHKS and YYEKEE (reference sequence). The sequenced CDR3 bases are TGTGCCAGCAGCTCAGGACTAGCGGGGTACAATGAG. Translated: CASSSGLAGYNE. The full CDR3 is CASSSGLAGYNEQFF.

Concerning this clone: The CDR3 end falls 3 residues outside the read, so it is completed with the germline J gene. This chain connects TRBV5-4 to TRBJ2-1, with D possibly being TRBD2 (7 bases). The germline V and J ends were trimmed by 3 bases and 8 bases, with 12 bases remaining between them. Germline assignment: CDR1 SGHNT and CDR2 YYREEE (reference sequence). This CDR3 region has 13 residues. The CDR3 DNA, read in part, is TGTGCCAGCAGCTGGCAGGGGAGGGATGAG. Its protein product is CASSWQGRDE. The CDR3 reads in full as CASSWQGRDEQFF.

With respect to this clone: The read halts 3 residues ahead of the CDR3 end, with the missing end drawn from the germline J gene. The chain combines TRBV11-1 with TRBJ2-5; 12 bases are a match to TRBD2. Germline CDR1 reads SGHAT; CDR2 reads FQDESV (reference sequence). This CDR3 has 15 residues. Trimming at V came to 7 bases and at J to 2 bases, leaving 5 bases not matched to a gene. The CDR3 bases that were read are TGTGCCAGCAACCTAGCGGGGGGGCAACAAGAGACC. Encoded protein: CASNLAGGQQET. The complete CDR3 reads CASNLAGGQQETQYF. Based on the CDR3 plus reference TRBV11-1 and TRBJ2-5, the full variable domain is EAEVAQSPRYKITEKSQAVAFWCDPISGHATLYWYRQILGQGPELLVQFQDESVVDDSQLPKDRFSAERLKGVDSTLKIQPAELGDSAMYLCASNLAGGQQETQYFGPGTRLLVL.

Worth noting for this clone: The read gets to within 3 residues of the CDR3 end, and the germline J gene fills in the rest. This sequence joins TRBV11-3 and TRBJ2-1; TRBD2 matches 11 bases. In germline, CDR1 is SGHNT, CDR2 YENEEA. The CDR3 loop spans 15 amino acids. V lost 5 bases to trimming and J lost 8 bases; unmatched junction nucleotides: 8. The CDR3 bases that were read are TGTGCCAGCAGCGCGTCTAGCGGGAGGAGCTATGAG. The encoded protein is CASSASSGRSYE. The complete CDR3 reads CASSASSGRSYEQFF.

About this clone itself: The read finishes 3 residues shy of the CDR3 end, and the germline J gene is used to complete it. The V gene is TRBV5-1, the J gene TRBJ2-3; weak D call: TRBD1 (6 bases). The V end lost 3 bases, the J end lost 6 bases, and 17 bases lay between the germline ends. CDR3 size: 15 residues. Germline V lookup: CDR1 SGHRS, CDR2 YFSETQ. The covered CDR3 bases are TGCGCCAGCAGCTCCCCGGGACAAGGAACCGATACG. It is translated as CASSSPGQGTDT. In full, the CDR3 reads CASSSPGQGTDTQYF.

Concerning this clone itself: The sequenced fragment ends 3 residues before the CDR3 boundary, so the rest is inferred from the germline J gene. This chain uses TRBV20-1 with TRBJ2-2, with D perhaps TRBD2 (6 bases). The ends were cut back, 2 bases at V and 6 bases at J, with 13 bases in the middle. CDR1 DFQATT and CDR2 SNEGSKA come from the germline V gene (reference sequence). The CDR3 length is 14 residues. CDR3 residues: CSARTGGEPGELFF. CDR3 DNA, as far as it was read: TGCAGTGCTAGAACAGGCGGGGAACCCGGGGAG.

Turning to this clone: The CDR3 extends 3 residues past the end of the read, so its final part is completed from the germline J gene. The V call is TRBV7-9, the J call TRBJ2-7, with TRBD1 matching 8 bases. The CDR3 loop spans 14 amino acids. V gave up 5 bases and J gave up 0 bases; unmatched junction bases: 3. Germline V CDR1 and CDR2: SEHNR, FQNEAQ (reference sequence). CDR3 bases read: TGTGCCAGCAGCGGGACAGGACGCTCCTACGAG. Amino acid sequence: CASSGTGRSYE. The full-length CDR3 reads as CASSGTGRSYEQYF.